This T cell receptor beta chain was documented in a study of blood T cells in healthy people across ages. Primers used in a second PCR of roughly 7 to 12 cycles were a sample-barcoded 5' primer and a J-beta primer mix. TCRdb re-derived calls from the 5' RACE reads in MiXCR, one entry per CDR3 protein. Among over 300,000 distinct CDR3 sequences listed, approximately 47% were seen once. This clonotype was recorded a few times. CDR3 length: 13 residues. The J segment lost 8 bases and the V segment lost 0 bases, leaving 6 bases of the junction unmatched. CDR1 and CDR2 from the germline V gene are DFQATT and SNEGSKA (reference sequence). Sample donors were healthy Caucasian individuals that came from Russia, aged roughly 6 to 95.

The sample taken for sequencing was blood. The genes are TRBV20-1 and TRBJ1-2; 7 bases map to TRBD1. This TCR came from a man between 60 and 70 years old in good health. The CDR3 DNA follows: TGCAGTGCTAGAGATGTGACAGGGAAAGGCTACACCTTC. As protein: CSARDVTGKGYTF.